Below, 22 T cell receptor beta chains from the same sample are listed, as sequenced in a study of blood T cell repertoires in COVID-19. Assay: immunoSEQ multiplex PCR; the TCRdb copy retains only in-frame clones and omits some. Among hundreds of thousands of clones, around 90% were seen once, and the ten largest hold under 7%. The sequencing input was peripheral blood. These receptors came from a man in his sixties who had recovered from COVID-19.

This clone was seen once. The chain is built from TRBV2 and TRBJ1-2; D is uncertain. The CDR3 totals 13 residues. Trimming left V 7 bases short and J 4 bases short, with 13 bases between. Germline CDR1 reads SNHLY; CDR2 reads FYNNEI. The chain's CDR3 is CASTRSASYGYTF. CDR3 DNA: TGTGCCAGCACTCGCTCGGCTAGCTATGGCTACACCTTC.

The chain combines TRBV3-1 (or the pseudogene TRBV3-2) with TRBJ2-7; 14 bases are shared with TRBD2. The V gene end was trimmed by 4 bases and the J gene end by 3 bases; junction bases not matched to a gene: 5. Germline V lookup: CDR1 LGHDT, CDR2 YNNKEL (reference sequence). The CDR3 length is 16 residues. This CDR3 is CASSPRLAGGVYEQYF. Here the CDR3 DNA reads TGTGCCAGCAGCCCCCGACTAGCGGGAGGGGTCTACGAGCAGTACTTC.

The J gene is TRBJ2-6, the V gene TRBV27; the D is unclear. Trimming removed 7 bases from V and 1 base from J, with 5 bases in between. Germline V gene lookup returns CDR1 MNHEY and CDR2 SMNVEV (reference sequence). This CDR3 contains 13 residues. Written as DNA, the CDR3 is TGTGCCAGCACTTATTCTGGGGCCAACGTCCTGACTTTC. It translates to CASTYSGANVLTF. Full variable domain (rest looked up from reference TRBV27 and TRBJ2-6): EAQVTQNPRYLITVTGKKLTVTCSQNMNHEYMSWYRQDPGLGLRQIYYSMNVEVTDKGDVPEGYKVSRKEKRNFPLILESPSPNQTSLYFCASTYSGANVLTFGAGSRLTVL.

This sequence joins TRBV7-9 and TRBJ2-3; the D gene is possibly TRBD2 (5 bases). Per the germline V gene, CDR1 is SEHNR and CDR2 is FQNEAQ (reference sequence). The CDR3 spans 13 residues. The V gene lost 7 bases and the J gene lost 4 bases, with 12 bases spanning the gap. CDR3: CASNQMGADTQYF. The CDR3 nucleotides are TGTGCCAGCAACCAAATGGGAGCAGATACGCAGTATTTT.

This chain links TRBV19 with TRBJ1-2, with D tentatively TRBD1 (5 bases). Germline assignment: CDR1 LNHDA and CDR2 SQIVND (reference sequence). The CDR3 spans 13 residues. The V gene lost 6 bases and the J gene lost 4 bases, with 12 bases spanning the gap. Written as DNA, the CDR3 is TGTGCCAGTAGCCTAGGGACTCTCTATGGCTACACCTTC. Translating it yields CASSLGTLYGYTF.

The CDR3 spells CASRKTGAYEQYF. The CDR3 coding sequence is TGCGCCAGCAGAAAGACAGGGGCATACGAGCAGTACTTC. The chain is built from TRBV5-1 and TRBJ2-7, with 8 bases that match TRBD1. The CDR3 is 13 amino acids. The germline gives CDR1 SGHRS, CDR2 YFSETQ. J was trimmed by 4 bases and V by 5 bases; bases with no gene match: 5.

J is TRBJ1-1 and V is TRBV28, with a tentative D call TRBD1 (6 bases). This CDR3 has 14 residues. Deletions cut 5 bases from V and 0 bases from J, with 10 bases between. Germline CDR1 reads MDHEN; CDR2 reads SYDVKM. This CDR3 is CASSTTGLNTEAFF. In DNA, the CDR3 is TGTGCCAGCAGTACTACAGGGCTGAACACTGAAGCTTTCTTT.

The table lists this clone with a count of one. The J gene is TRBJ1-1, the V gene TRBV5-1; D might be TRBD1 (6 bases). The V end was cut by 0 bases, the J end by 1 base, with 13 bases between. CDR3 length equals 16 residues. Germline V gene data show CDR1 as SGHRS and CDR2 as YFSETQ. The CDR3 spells CASSLGGTHQNTEAFF. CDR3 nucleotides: TGCGCCAGCAGCTTGGGTGGGACACATCAGAACACTGAAGCTTTCTTT.

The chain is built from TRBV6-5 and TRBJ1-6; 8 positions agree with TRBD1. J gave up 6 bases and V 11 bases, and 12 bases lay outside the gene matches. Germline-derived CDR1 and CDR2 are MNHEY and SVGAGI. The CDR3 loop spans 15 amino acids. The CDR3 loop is CAHAQGAGGNSPLHF. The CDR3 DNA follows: TGTGCCCATGCCCAGGGGGCAGGCGGTAATTCACCCCTCCACTTT.

CDR3: CASSLAGTGYNYGYTF. CDR3 nucleotide sequence: TGTGCCAGCAGCTTGGCCGGGACAGGGTATAACTATGGCTACACCTTC. The rearrangement joins TRBV5-4 to TRBJ1-2; 9 positions match TRBD1. Germline CDR1 reads SGHNT; CDR2 reads YYREEE (reference sequence). After removal of 0 bases from V and 1 base from J, the junction contained 4 bases not matched to a gene. This CDR3 contains 16 residues.

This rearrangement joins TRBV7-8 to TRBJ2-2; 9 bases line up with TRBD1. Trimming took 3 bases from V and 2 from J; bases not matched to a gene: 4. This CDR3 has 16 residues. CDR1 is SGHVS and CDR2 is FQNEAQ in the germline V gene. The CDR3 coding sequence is TGTGCCAGCAGCTTCGGGGGACAGGGTAACACCGGGGAGCTGTTTTTT. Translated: CASSFGGQGNTGELFF.

The CDR3: CASGLASGPYEQYF. CDR3 nucleotide sequence: TGTGCTAGTGGTTTGGCCAGCGGGCCTTACGAGCAGTACTTC. V usage is TRBV12-5 and J usage is TRBJ2-7; possibly TRBD2 for D (6 bases). Trimming cost V 1 base and J 4 bases, with 11 bases left between them. Germline V CDR1 and CDR2: LGHNT, FRNRAP. The CDR3 length is 14 residues.

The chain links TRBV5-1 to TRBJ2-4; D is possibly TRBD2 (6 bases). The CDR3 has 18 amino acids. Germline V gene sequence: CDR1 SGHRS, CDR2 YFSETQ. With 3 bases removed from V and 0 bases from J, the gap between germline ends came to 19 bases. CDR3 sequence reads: CASSSQPVMEGAKNIQYF. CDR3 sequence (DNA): TGCGCCAGCAGCTCACAACCGGTTATGGAGGGAGCCAAAAACATTCAGTACTTC.

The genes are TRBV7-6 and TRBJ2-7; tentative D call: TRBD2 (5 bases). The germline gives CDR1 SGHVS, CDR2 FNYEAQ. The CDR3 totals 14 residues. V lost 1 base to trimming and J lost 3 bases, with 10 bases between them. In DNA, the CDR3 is TGTGCCAGCAGCTTAGGTGGGAGAAACTACGAGCAGTACTTC. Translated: CASSLGGRNYEQYF.

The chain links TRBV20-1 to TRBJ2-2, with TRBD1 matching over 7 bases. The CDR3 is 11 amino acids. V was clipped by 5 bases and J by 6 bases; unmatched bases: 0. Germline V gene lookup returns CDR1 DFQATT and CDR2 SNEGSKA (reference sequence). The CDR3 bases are TGCAGTGCTCAGGGGGCCGGGGAGCTGTTTTTT. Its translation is CSAQGAGELFF.

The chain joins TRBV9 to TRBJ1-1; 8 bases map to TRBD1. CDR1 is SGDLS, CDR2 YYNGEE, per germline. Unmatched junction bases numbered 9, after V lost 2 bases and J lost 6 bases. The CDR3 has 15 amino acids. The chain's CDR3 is CASSVTGTGWAEAFF. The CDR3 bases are TGTGCCAGCAGCGTGACCGGGACAGGATGGGCTGAAGCTTTCTTT.

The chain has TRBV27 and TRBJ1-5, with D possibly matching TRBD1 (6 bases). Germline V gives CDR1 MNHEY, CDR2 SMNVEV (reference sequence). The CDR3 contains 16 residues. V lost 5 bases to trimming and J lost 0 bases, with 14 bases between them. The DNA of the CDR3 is TGTGCCAGCAGTCCCCGGGAGGGGGATAGCAATCAGCCCCAGCATTTT. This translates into CASSPREGDSNQPQHF.

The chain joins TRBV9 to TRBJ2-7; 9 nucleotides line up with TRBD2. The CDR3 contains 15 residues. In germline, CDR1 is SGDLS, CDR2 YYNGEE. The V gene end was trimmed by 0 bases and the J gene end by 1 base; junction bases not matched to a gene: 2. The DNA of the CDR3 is TGTGCCAGCAGCGTAGAGGCGGGGGGGTCCTACGAGCAGTACTTC. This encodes CASSVEAGGSYEQYF.

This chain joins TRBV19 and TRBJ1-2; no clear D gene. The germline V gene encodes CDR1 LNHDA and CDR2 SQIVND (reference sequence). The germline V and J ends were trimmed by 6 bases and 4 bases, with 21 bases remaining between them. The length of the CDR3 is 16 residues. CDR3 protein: CASSEPPYAGSYGYTF. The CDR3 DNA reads TGTGCCAGTAGCGAACCTCCATACGCGGGTAGCTATGGCTACACCTTC.

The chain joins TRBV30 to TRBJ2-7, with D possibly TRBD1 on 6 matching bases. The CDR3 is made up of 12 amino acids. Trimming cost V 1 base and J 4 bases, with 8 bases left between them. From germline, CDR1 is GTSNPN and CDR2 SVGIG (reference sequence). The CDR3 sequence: CAWSADRYEQYF. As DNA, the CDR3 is TGTGCCTGGAGTGCAGACAGGTACGAGCAGTACTTC.

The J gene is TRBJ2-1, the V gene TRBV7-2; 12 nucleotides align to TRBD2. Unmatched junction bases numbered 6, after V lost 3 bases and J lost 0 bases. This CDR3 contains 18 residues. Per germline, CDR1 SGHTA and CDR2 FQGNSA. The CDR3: CASSFRMTSGSSYNEQFF. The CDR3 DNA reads TGTGCCAGCAGCTTTAGAATGACTAGCGGGAGCTCCTACAATGAGCAGTTCTTC.

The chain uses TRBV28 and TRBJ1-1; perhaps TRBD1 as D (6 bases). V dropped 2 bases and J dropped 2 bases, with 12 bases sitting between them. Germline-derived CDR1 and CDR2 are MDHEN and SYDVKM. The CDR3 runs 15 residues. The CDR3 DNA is TGTGCCAGCAGTTTAGGGGGGGCAATAAACACTGAAGCTTTCTTT. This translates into CASSLGGAINTEAFF.